This record covers a single T cell receptor (beta chain). Its matching antigen is unknown. 60 Vbeta and 13 Jbeta primers were used in PCR. This table comes from immunoSEQ multiplex PCR, and its TCRdb copy is limited to in-frame clones, with some not included. The sample shows about 170,000 clones, and about 1.2% sits with its ten largest clones. V was clipped by 2 bases and J by 1 base, with 11 bases between them. The CDR3 is 15 amino acids. Germline assignment: CDR1 SNHLY and CDR2 FYNNEI. The sample is drawn from a study of cytomegalovirus exposure and HLA in healthy donors. Study observations and caveats: Later analysis identified 16,000 or so TCR beta sequences associated with HLA alleles, using a false discovery rate threshold of 0.05. Most TCR sequences were uncommon, yet certain public TCRs appeared in many donors.

The chain recombines TRBV2 with TRBJ1-1; possibly TRBD1 for D (5 bases). The TCR originated in a woman aged 55-69 years in good health and CMV-seronegative. The sequencing input was PBMCs. Here the CDR3 DNA reads TGTGCCAGCAGTGAATGGGGGGTGAGGAACACTGAAGCTTTCTTT. Translating gives CASSEWGVRNTEAFF.